This T cell receptor (beta chain) is drawn from a study of Ad26.COV2.S vaccination and SARS-CoV-2 variants. Overall study context: COV1001, an Ad26.COV2.S trial, supplied this vaccine-arm donor. Ad26.COV2.S shots went into the muscle once or twice, 56 days apart.

Treatment given: approximately 18 received Ad26.COV2.S at low or high dose, single or two shots; about 5 received placebo; per-sample allocation not given. The investigators took samples on day 63 after the first vaccine or placebo injection. The germline V and J ends were trimmed by 3 bases and 3 bases, with 6 bases remaining between them. The CDR3 sequence is 13 residues long. Germline loops: CDR1 SGHRS, CDR2 YFSETQ. The study's findings and limits: Vaccine recipients had higher spike-specific TCR breadth than placebo recipients. Participants given vaccine showed non-spike TCR breadth similar to that of placebo recipients.

This clone occurred a few times. Its antigen remains unidentified. Produced via immunoSEQ multiplex PCR; TCRdb's table is partial and in-frame only. The sample has about 480,000 clones, 87% seen once. The source material was peripheral blood, sampled in a trial of Ad26.COV2.S vaccine versus placebo. The sequence was collected from a person aged 18-60 years who received the Ad26.COV2.S COVID-19 vaccine or a placebo. This chain joins TRBV5-1 and TRBJ1-4, with D hard to call. CDR3 nucleotide sequence: TGCGCCAGCAGCTGGACCGCTAATGAAAAACTGTTTTTT. As protein: CASSWTANEKLFF.